Shown below are 12 T cell receptor beta chains from a single sample sequenced in a study of T-cell memory formation after mild COVID-19. TCRdb re-called the 5' RACE reads through MiXCR, storing one row per CDR3 protein. The sample has about 16,000 distinct CDR3 sequences; around 20% are singletons. The sequencing input was PBMCs or a T cell subset sorted from them (not recorded which). Receptors were obtained from a young man who had mild COVID-19 (a few samples of this study predate the infection). Cell type and time point are not known.

This clonotype was seen a few times. V is TRBV13 and J is TRBJ2-7; 7 bases align to TRBD1. The CDR3 runs to 17 residues. The junction had 15 bases not matched to a gene; V was cut back by 4 bases and J by 3 bases. Germline CDR1 PRHDT, CDR2 FYEKMQ (reference sequence). CDR3 sequence: CASSSSQDRDRFYEQYF. The CDR3, as DNA: TGTGCCAGCAGCTCCTCCCAGGATCGGGACAGATTCTACGAGCAGTACTTC.

CDR3 coding DNA: TGTGCCAGCAGCCCAAGGACAGGGTGGGAGACCCAGTACTTC. Translated: CASSPRTGWETQYF. The V call is TRBV7-9, the J call TRBJ2-5, with 8 bases aligning to TRBD1. Per the germline V gene, CDR1 is SEHNR and CDR2 is FQNEAQ (reference sequence). CDR3 length: 14 residues. J was trimmed by 5 bases and V by 5 bases; bases with no gene match: 7.

The chain carries TRBV27 and TRBJ1-2; 8 nucleotides match TRBD1. From germline, CDR1 is MNHEY and CDR2 SMNVEV (reference sequence). The V and J ends lost 2 bases and 3 bases, in that order; junction bases with no gene match: 8. There are 16 residues in the CDR3. CDR3: CASSLKGTGVYYGYTF. The CDR3 DNA sequence: TGTGCCAGCAGTTTAAAGGGGACAGGCGTATACTATGGCTACACCTTC.

This clonotype was recorded at least ten times. The CDR3 bases are TGTGCCAGCAGCCCCGGGACAGGGGGCACCGGGGAGCTGTTTTTT. Translating gives CASSPGTGGTGELFF. The gene calls are TRBV7-9 and TRBJ2-2, with 11 nucleotides matching TRBD1. The V segment lost 5 bases and the J segment 4 bases; nucleotides outside the gene matches: 3. The germline V gene encodes CDR1 SEHNR and CDR2 FQNEAQ (reference sequence). The CDR3 has 15 amino acids.

This clonotype was found many times. This chain connects TRBV6-6 to TRBJ1-2; D uncertain. Trimming took off 2 bases at V and 5 bases at J, with 12 bases between the two ends. Germline V CDR1 and CDR2: MNHNY, SVGAGI (reference sequence). The CDR3 loop spans 14 amino acids. DNA of the CDR3: TGTGCCAGCAGTTACGTCTGGTCTGGTTATGGCTACACCTTC. Translation: CASSYVWSGYGYTF.

The chain joins TRBV5-6 to TRBJ1-1; D may be TRBD1 (5 bases). The CDR3 has 13 amino acids. Per germline, CDR1 SGHDT and CDR2 YYEEEE. The V end was cut by 6 bases, the J end by 1 base, with 10 bases between. The DNA for the CDR3 is TGTGCCAGCACCCCCGGGGGGAACACTGAAGCTTTCTTT. Protein product: CASTPGGNTEAFF.

This clonotype was detected ten times or more. The rearrangement links TRBV10-3 to TRBJ2-7, with 9 nucleotides matching TRBD1. Losses at the gene ends were 5 bases for V and 7 bases for J; bases not matched to a gene: 9. The CDR3 totals 14 residues. Germline V gives CDR1 ENHRY, CDR2 SYGVKD. CDR3 amino acids: CAISSGQGPQEQYV. CDR3 bases: TGTGCCATCAGTTCGGGACAGGGTCCGCAAGAGCAGTACGTC.

The sample holds many counts of this clonotype. The rearrangement links TRBV7-2 to TRBJ2-5; TRBD2 matches at 8 bases. The CDR3 is 18 residues long. Germline V CDR1 and CDR2: SGHTA, FQGNSA. V gave up 5 bases and J gave up 5 bases; unmatched junction bases: 19. CDR3 loop: CASSPNGVTSAPNETQYF. DNA for the CDR3: TGTGCCAGCAGCCCAAATGGGGTGACTAGCGCGCCGAATGAGACCCAGTACTTC.

The J gene is TRBJ1-2, the V gene TRBV19, with 8 positions matching TRBD1. The CDR3 runs to 13 residues. Trimming took 8 bases from V and 6 from J; bases not matched to a gene: 8. Germline V CDR1 and CDR2: LNHDA, SQIVND (reference sequence). The CDR3 coding sequence is TGTGCCAGTGGGCCACGACAGGGGCATGGCTACACCTTC. It codes for CASGPRQGHGYTF.

This clonotype appeared many times. The chain has TRBV5-1 and TRBJ1-2, with TRBD1 as a possible D gene (6 bases). Germline V lookup: CDR1 SGHRS, CDR2 YFSETQ. V lost 0 bases and J lost 5, with 14 bases in between. The CDR3 spans 15 residues. In nucleotides, the CDR3 is TGCGCCAGCAGCTTGGGAGGGGGACGGATATATGGCTACACCTTC. Its protein product is CASSLGGGRIYGYTF.

This clonotype was recorded at least ten times. The gene calls are TRBV9 and TRBJ1-2, with D uncertain. The V end lost 3 bases, the J end lost 0 bases, and 6 bases lay between the germline ends. The germline V gene has CDR1 SGDLS and CDR2 YYNGEE. The CDR3 is made up of 13 amino acids. CDR3 in amino acids: CASSDGSNYGYTF. CDR3 in DNA: TGTGCCAGCAGCGACGGATCTAACTATGGCTACACCTTC. The complete variable domain, with remaining parts taken from reference TRBV9 and TRBJ1-2, reads DSGVTQTPKHLITATGQRVTLRCSPRSGDLSVYWYQQSLDQGLQFLIQYYNGEERAKGNILERFSAQQFPDLHSELNLSSLELGDSALYFCASSDGSNYGYTFGSGTRLTVV.

In this sample, this clonotype turned up many times. The chain is built from TRBV5-1 and TRBJ1-5, with 8 bases aligning to TRBD1. Trimming took 3 bases from V and 5 from J; bases not matched to a gene: 1. Germline CDR1 SGHRS, CDR2 YFSETQ. This CDR3 has 13 residues. CDR3 bases: TGCGCCAGCAGCTCGACAGGGGATCAGCCCCAGCATTTT. This sequence encodes CASSSTGDQPQHF.